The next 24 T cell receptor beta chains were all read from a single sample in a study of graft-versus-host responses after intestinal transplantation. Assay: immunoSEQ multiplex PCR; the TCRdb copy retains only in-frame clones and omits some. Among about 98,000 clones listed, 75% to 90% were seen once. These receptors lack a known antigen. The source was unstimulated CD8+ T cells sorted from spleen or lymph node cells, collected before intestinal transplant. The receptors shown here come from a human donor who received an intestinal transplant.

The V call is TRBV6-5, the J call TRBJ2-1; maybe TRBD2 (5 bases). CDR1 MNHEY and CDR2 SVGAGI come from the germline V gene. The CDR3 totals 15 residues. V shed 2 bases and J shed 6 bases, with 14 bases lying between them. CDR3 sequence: CASSYALAAANEQFF. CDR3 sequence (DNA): TGTGCCAGCAGTTACGCCCTAGCTGCTGCCAATGAGCAGTTCTTC.

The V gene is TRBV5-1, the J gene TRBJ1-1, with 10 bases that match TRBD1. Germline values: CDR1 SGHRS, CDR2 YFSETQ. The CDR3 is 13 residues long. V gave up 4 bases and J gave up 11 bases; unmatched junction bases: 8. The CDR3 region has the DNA TGCGCCAGCAGCACCGGACAGGGGGAATCGGCTTTCTTT. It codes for CASSTGQGESAFF.

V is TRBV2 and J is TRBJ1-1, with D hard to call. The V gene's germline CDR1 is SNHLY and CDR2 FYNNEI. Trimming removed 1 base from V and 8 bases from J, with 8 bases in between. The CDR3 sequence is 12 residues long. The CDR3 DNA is TGTGCCAGCAGTGAAGAACAGACAGAAGCTTTCTTT. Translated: CASSEEQTEAFF.

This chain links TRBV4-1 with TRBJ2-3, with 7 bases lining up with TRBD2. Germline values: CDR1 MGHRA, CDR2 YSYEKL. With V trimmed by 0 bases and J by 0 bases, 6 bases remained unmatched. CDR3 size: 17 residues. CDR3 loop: CASSQDGAGYSTDTQYF. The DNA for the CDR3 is TGCGCCAGCAGCCAAGACGGAGCGGGGTATAGCACAGATACGCAGTATTTT.

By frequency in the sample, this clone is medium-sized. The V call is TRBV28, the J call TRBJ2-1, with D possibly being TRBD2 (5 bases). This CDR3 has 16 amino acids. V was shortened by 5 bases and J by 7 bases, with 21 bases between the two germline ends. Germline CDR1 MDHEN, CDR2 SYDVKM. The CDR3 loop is CASSTLWASEVNEQFF. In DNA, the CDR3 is TGTGCCAGCAGTACCCTGTGGGCCTCGGAGGTGAATGAGCAGTTCTTC.

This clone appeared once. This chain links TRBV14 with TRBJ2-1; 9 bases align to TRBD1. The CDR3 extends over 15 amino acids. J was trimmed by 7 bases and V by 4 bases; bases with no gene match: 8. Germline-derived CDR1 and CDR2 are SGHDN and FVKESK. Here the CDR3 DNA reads TGTGCCAGCAGCCGTTATAAGACAGGGGGTAATGAGCAGTTCTTC. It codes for CASSRYKTGGNEQFF.

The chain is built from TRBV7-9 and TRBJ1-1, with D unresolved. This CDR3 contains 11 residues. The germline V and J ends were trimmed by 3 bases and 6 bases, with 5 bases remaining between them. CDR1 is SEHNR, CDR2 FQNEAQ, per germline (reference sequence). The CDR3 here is CASSLVAEAFF. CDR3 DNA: TGTGCCAGCAGCTTGGTAGCTGAAGCTTTCTTT.

The CDR3 nucleotides read TGTGCCTGGAAAGGGTTTACAGTAGCCAAAAACATTCAGTACTTC. It translates to CAWKGFTVAKNIQYF. V and J are TRBV30 and TRBJ2-4, with no clear D. Germline CDR1 is GTSNPN and CDR2 is SVGIG (reference sequence). CDR3 length equals 15 residues. The V end lost 4 bases, the J end lost 0 bases, and 13 bases lay between the germline ends. The variable domain in full, completed from reference TRBV30 and TRBJ2-4, reads SQTIHQWPATLVQPVGSPLSLECTVEGTSNPNLYWYRQAAGRGLQLLFYSVGIGQISSEVPQNLSASRPQDRQFILSSKKLLLSDSGFYLCAWKGFTVAKNIQYFGAGTRLSVL.

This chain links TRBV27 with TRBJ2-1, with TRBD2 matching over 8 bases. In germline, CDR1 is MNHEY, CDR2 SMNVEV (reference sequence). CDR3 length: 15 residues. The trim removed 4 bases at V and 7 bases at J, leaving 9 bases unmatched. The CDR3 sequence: CASSSPGLVMNEQFF. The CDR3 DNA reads TGTGCCAGCAGTTCGCCGGGACTAGTTATGAATGAGCAGTTCTTC.

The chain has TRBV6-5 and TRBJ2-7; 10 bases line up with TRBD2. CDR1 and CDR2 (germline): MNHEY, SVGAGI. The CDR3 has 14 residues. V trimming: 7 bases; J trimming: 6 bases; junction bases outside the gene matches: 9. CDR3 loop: CASTSGRAQIEQYF. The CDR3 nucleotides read TGTGCCAGCACCAGCGGGAGGGCCCAAATCGAGCAGTACTTC.

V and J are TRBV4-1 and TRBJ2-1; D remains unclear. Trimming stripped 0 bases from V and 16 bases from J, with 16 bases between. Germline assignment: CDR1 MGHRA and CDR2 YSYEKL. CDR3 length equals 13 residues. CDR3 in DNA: TGCGCCAGCAGCCAAGACGGTGCGGATTTCCACTTCTTC. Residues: CASSQDGADFHFF.

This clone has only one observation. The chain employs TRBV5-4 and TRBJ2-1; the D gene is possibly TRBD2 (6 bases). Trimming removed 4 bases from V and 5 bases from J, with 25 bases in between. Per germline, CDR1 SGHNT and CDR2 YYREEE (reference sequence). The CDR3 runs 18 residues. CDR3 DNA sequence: TGTGCCAGCAGCCCAGGCCCCCGTATAGCGGTCGACAACAATGAGCAGTTCTTC. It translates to CASSPGPRIAVDNNEQFF.

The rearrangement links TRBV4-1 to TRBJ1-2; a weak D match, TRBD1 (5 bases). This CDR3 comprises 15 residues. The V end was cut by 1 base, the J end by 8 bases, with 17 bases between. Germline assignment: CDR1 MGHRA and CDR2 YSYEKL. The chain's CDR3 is CASSQGGLSSRGYTF. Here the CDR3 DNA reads TGCGCCAGCAGCCAAGGGGGACTCTCTTCACGGGGCTACACCTTC.

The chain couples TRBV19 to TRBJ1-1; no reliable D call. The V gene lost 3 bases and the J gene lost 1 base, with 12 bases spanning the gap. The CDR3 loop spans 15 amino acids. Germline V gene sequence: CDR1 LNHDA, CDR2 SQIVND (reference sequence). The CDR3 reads CASSMAPYGNTEAFF. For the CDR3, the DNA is TGTGCCAGTAGTATGGCCCCCTATGGGAACACTGAAGCTTTCTTT.

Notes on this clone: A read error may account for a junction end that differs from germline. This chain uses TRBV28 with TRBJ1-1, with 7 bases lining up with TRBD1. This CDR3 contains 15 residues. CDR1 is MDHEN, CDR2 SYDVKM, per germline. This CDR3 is CASSLAGGDNDLRAF. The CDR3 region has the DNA TGTGCCAGCAGTTTAGCAGGGGGGGACAACGACCTCAGGGCCTTT.

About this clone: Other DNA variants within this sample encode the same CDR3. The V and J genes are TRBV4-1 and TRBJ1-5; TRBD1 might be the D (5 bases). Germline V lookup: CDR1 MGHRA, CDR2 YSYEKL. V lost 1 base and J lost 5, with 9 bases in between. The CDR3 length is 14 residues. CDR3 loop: CASSQGRGDQPQHF. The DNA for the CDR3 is TGCGCCAGCAGCCAAGGGCGGGGCGATCAGCCCCAGCATTTT.

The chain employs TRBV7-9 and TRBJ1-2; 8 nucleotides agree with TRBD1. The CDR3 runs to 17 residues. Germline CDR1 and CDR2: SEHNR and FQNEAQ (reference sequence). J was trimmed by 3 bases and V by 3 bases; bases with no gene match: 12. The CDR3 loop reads CASSFYWQGARHYGYTF. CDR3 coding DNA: TGTGCCAGCAGCTTTTATTGGCAGGGGGCGCGTCACTATGGCTACACCTTC.

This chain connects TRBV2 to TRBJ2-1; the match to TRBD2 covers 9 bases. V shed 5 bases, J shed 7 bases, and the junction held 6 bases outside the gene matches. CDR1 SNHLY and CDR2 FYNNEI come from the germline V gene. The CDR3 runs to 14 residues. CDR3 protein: CASSSGREGNEQFF. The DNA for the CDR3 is TGTGCCAGCAGTTCGGGGCGGGAGGGGAATGAGCAGTTCTTC.

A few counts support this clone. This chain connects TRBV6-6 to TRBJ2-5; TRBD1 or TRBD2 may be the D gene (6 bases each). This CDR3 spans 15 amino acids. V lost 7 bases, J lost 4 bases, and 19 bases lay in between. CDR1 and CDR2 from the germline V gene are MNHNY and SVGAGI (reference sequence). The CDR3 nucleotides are TGTGCCAGCATTCGGGATCGGGGGCCAGGAGAGACCCAGTACTTC. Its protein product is CASIRDRGPGETQYF.

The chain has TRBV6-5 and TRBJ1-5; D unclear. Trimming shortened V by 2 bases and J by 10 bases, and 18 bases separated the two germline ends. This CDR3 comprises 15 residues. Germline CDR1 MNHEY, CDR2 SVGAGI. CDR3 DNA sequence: TGTGCCAGCAGTTACCCGGACGGGGAAGTCGAACCCCAGCATTTT. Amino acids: CASSYPDGEVEPQHF.

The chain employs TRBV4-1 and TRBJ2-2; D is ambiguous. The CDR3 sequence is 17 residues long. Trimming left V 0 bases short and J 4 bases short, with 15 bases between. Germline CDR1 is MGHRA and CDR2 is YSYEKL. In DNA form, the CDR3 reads TGCGCCAGCAGCCAAGACGGAAGCCCTCGAGGCACCGGGGAGCTGTTTTTT. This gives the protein CASSQDGSPRGTGELFF.

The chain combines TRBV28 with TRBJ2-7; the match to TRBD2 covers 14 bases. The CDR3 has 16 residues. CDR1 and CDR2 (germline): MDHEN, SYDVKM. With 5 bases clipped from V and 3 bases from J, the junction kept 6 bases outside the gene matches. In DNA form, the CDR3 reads TGTGCCAGCAGTCCCCGGACTAGCGGGAGGATCTACGAGCAGTACTTC. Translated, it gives CASSPRTSGRIYEQYF.

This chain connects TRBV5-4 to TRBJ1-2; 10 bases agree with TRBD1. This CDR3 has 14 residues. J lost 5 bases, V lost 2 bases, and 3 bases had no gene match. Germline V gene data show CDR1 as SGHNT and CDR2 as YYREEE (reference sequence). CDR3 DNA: TGTGCCAGCAGCTTCCCGGGACAGGGGTATGGCTACACCTTC. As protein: CASSFPGQGYGYTF.

In nucleotides, the CDR3 is TGCGCCAGCAGCCTGACTAGCGGGAGCTACGAGCAGTACTTC. This codes for CASSLTSGSYEQYF. This chain links TRBV5-1 with TRBJ2-7; 12 bases agree with TRBD2. The CDR3 covers 14 residues. Germline V gene lookup returns CDR1 SGHRS and CDR2 YFSETQ. The V segment lost 4 bases and the J segment 3 bases; nucleotides outside the gene matches: 2.